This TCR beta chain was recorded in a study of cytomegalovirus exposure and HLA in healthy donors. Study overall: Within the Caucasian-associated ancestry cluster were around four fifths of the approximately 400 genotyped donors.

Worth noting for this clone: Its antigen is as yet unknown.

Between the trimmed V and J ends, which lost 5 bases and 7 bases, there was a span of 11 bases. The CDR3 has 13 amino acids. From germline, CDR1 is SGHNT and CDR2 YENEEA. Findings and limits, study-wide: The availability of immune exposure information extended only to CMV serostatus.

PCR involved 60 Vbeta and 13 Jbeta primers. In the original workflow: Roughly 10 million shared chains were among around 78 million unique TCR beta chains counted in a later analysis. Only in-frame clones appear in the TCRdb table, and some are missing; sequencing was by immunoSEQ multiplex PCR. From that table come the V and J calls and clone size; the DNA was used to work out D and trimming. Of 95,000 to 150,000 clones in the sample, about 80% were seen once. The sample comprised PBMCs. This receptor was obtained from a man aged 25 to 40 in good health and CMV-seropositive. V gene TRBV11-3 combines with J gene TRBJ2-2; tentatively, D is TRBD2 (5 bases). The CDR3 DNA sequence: TGTGCCAGCAGCCCTGGAGGCTACGGGGAGCTGTTTTTT. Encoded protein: CASSPGGYGELFF.